These 24 T cell receptor beta chains originate from one sample sequenced in a study of blood T cell repertoires in COVID-19. Repertoires were generated with immunoSEQ multiplex PCR, while TCRdb's copy carries only in-frame clones and drops some. The repertoire holds more than 200,000 clones, with about 86% as singletons. Sequenced input: peripheral blood. All receptors come from a man aged 25-45 years with active or convalescent COVID-19.

The chain carries TRBV11-2 and TRBJ2-7; 8 positions match TRBD2. Germline CDR1 is SGHAT and CDR2 is FQNNGV. The V gene end was trimmed by 1 base and the J gene end by 3 bases; junction bases not matched to a gene: 5. This CDR3 has 15 residues. CDR3 sequence: CASSLVSGANYEQYF. Written as DNA, the CDR3 is TGTGCCAGCAGCTTAGTTAGCGGGGCTAACTACGAGCAGTACTTC.

This clone was seen just once. This chain joins TRBV6-5 and TRBJ1-2; 7 nucleotides line up with TRBD1. The CDR3 is 15 residues long. The germline V gene encodes CDR1 MNHEY and CDR2 SVGAGI. V lost 6 bases to trimming and J lost 6 bases; unmatched junction nucleotides: 13. CDR3 coding DNA: TGTGCCAGCAGCCGATACAGGGGAGGAGGAGATGGCTACACCTTC. Protein: CASSRYRGGGDGYTF.

The chain couples TRBV5-1 to TRBJ2-7; 7 bases fit TRBD2. This CDR3 spans 15 amino acids. The V gene end was trimmed by 0 bases and the J gene end by 2 bases; junction bases not matched to a gene: 5. From germline, CDR1 is SGHRS and CDR2 YFSETQ. The CDR3 sequence is CASSLAGGNTYEQYF. Here the CDR3 DNA reads TGCGCCAGCAGCTTGGCCGGGGGGAATACCTACGAGCAGTACTTC.

V gene TRBV5-1 combines with J gene TRBJ1-2; 9 bases are shared with TRBD1. Germline V lookup: CDR1 SGHRS, CDR2 YFSETQ. The CDR3 covers 13 residues. Trimming took 4 bases from V and 8 from J; bases not matched to a gene: 6. The CDR3 DNA follows: TGCGCCAGCAGCCCTGACAGGGGGAGAGGCTACACCTTC. Translation: CASSPDRGRGYTF. Combining the CDR3 with reference TRBV5-1 and TRBJ1-2 gives the whole variable domain KAGVTQTPRYLIKTRGQQVTLSCSPISGHRSVSWYQQTPGQGLQFLFEYFSETQRNKGNFPGRFSGRQFSNSRSEMNVSTLELGDSALYLCASSPDRGRGYTFGSGTRLTVV.

V usage is TRBV5-8 and J usage is TRBJ2-2; a possible D gene is TRBD1 (5 bases). The CDR3 extends over 16 amino acids. Germline-derived CDR1 and CDR2 are SGHTS and YDEGEE. The V and J ends lost 4 bases and 0 bases respectively, with 13 bases between them. CDR3 protein: CASSLTVNTNTGELFF. The CDR3 DNA reads TGTGCCAGCAGCCTGACAGTAAATACGAACACCGGGGAGCTGTTTTTT.

V usage is TRBV5-6 and J usage is TRBJ2-1; TRBD2 might be the D (5 bases). The CDR3 extends over 16 amino acids. V lost 1 base and J lost 0, with 11 bases in between. Per the germline V gene, CDR1 is SGHDT and CDR2 is YYEEEE. DNA of the CDR3: TGTGCCAGCAGCTTGTTCACCGGGGTCTCCTACAATGAGCAGTTCTTC. Amino acids: CASSLFTGVSYNEQFF.

V and J are TRBV25-1 and TRBJ2-2; 7 bases line up with TRBD2. V trimming: 2 bases; J trimming: 4 bases; junction bases outside the gene matches: 7. Germline CDR1 is MGHDK and CDR2 is SYGVNS. CDR3 length: 16 amino acids. CDR3 sequence: CASSEVGGVPTGELFF. The CDR3 nucleotides are TGTGCCAGCAGTGAAGTTGGGGGGGTCCCCACCGGGGAGCTGTTTTTT.

The rearrangement links TRBV4-1 to TRBJ2-5; 8 nucleotides agree with TRBD2. Per the germline V gene, CDR1 is MGHRA and CDR2 is YSYEKL. Trimming removed 4 bases from V and 4 bases from J; junction bases left unmatched: 20. CDR3 length: 19 amino acids. The CDR3 loop reads CASSPGGLAGYGGLETQYF. CDR3 DNA: TGCGCCAGCAGCCCCGGGGGATTAGCGGGATATGGGGGATTAGAGACCCAGTACTTC.

This rearrangement joins TRBV6-2 or TRBV6-3 to TRBJ2-3; perhaps TRBD1 as D (6 bases). Trimming took off 0 bases at V and 8 bases at J, with 15 bases between the two ends. From germline, CDR1 is MNHEY and CDR2 SVGEGT. The length of the CDR3 is 15 residues. The CDR3 DNA reads as TGTGCCAGCAGTTACTCCGGGACACCGGGCACTACGCAGTATTTT. It is translated as CASSYSGTPGTTQYF.

The chain has TRBV19 and TRBJ2-3; 12 nucleotides match TRBD2. With V trimmed by 9 bases and J by 1 base, 5 bases remained unmatched. This CDR3 has 15 amino acids. CDR1 is LNHDA and CDR2 is SQIVND in the germline V gene (reference sequence). The chain's CDR3 is CASTGLAGGTDTQYF. The CDR3 bases are TGTGCCAGCACGGGACTAGCGGGTGGCACAGATACGCAGTATTTT.

The chain couples TRBV7-8 to TRBJ1-2; tentative D call: TRBD1 (6 bases). The germline V and J ends were trimmed by 5 bases and 2 bases, with 18 bases remaining between them. Germline lookup yields CDR1 SGHVS and CDR2 FQNEAQ. The CDR3 consists of 16 residues. CDR3 nucleotide sequence: TGTGCCAGCAGCGCTACTGGACAGAATCTCAACTATGGCTACACCTTC. Amino acids: CASSATGQNLNYGYTF.

This clone appeared a single time. V and J are TRBV6-5 and TRBJ2-1, with unresolved D. Trimming pared 10 bases from V and 5 bases from J, leaving 12 bases between. The CDR3 loop spans 12 amino acids. Germline lookup yields CDR1 MNHEY and CDR2 SVGAGI. CDR3 nucleotide sequence: TGTGCCATCTCCCGCGTGGACAATGAGCAGTTCTTC. It translates to CAISRVDNEQFF.

The V gene is TRBV7-9, the J gene TRBJ2-7; D is possibly TRBD2 (7 bases). The germline V gene has CDR1 SEHNR and CDR2 FQNEAQ (reference sequence). V was trimmed by 5 bases and J by 3 bases, leaving 17 bases between them. CDR3 length: 15 residues. CDR3: CASSGGAPLHYEQYF. Here the CDR3 DNA reads TGTGCCAGCAGCGGGGGGGCTCCGTTACACTACGAGCAGTACTTC.

The chain recombines TRBV7-9 with TRBJ2-5; D is ambiguous. CDR1 and CDR2 from the germline V gene are SEHNR and FQNEAQ (reference sequence). V lost 1 base and J lost 5, with 11 bases in between. The CDR3 runs to 14 residues. This chain's CDR3 is CASSLVGGEETQYF. The CDR3, as DNA: TGTGCCAGCAGCTTAGTTGGCGGTGAGGAGACCCAGTACTTC. Complete variable domain (other parts from reference TRBV7-9 and TRBJ2-5): DTGVSQNPRHKITKRGQNVTFRCDPISEHNRLYWYRQTLGQGPEFLTYFQNEAQLEKSRLLSDRFSAERPKGSFSTLEIQRTEQGDSAMYLCASSLVGGEETQYFGPGTRLLVL.

The rearrangement uses TRBV4-1 and TRBJ2-3; 9 nucleotides line up with TRBD2. Germline V gives CDR1 MGHRA, CDR2 YSYEKL. The V gene end was trimmed by 4 bases and the J gene end by 2 bases; junction bases not matched to a gene: 4. The CDR3 consists of 15 residues. This CDR3 is CASSPIAGATDTQYF. For the CDR3, the DNA is TGCGCCAGCAGCCCTATAGCGGGGGCCACAGATACGCAGTATTTT.

The chain recombines TRBV27 with TRBJ1-5; maybe TRBD1 (6 bases). Trimming took 6 bases from V and 6 from J, leaving 18 bases between them. Germline V gives CDR1 MNHEY, CDR2 SMNVEV (reference sequence). CDR3 size: 15 residues. In DNA form, the CDR3 reads TGTGCCAGCAGCCTGGGGGCAGGGGTTGGTCAGCCCCAGCATTTT. It encodes CASSLGAGVGQPQHF.

The chain carries TRBV27 and TRBJ1-5, with 8 bases lining up with TRBD1. This CDR3 region has 14 residues. Unmatched junction bases numbered 5, after V lost 6 bases and J lost 4 bases. Germline CDR1 and CDR2: MNHEY and SMNVEV (reference sequence). For the CDR3, the DNA is TGTGCCAGCAGAAGGACAGGGAGTAATCAGCCCCAGCATTTT. Translated: CASRRTGSNQPQHF.

The genes are TRBV5-1 and TRBJ1-1, with 11 positions matching TRBD1. The CDR3 contains 19 residues. Trimming cost V 0 bases and J 0 bases; bases outside gene matches: 10. CDR1 is SGHRS and CDR2 is YFSETQ in the germline V gene. DNA for the CDR3: TGCGCCAGCAGCTTGGTCTCCAGGACAGGGGGCTTCATGAACACTGAAGCTTTCTTT. Encoded protein: CASSLVSRTGGFMNTEAFF.

This clone was counted only a few times. CDR3 DNA sequence: TGTGCCTGGTCGGGACACCTTCTCCAATACGAGCAGTACTTC. Its protein is CAWSGHLLQYEQYF. This chain joins TRBV30 and TRBJ2-7; a possible D gene is TRBD1 (6 bases). Germline CDR1 reads GTSNPN; CDR2 reads SVGIG (reference sequence). There are 14 residues in the CDR3. V lost 5 bases and J lost 4, with 18 bases in between.

The rearrangement links TRBV6-1 to TRBJ1-4; the D gene is possibly TRBD1 (5 bases). The V end lost 3 bases, the J end lost 4 bases, and 15 bases lay between the germline ends. Looked up from germline, CDR1 is MNHNS and CDR2 is SASEGT. The CDR3 consists of 16 residues. CDR3 sequence reads: CASSDLPGLINEKLFF. In DNA, the CDR3 is TGTGCCAGCAGTGACCTACCGGGACTGATTAATGAAAAACTGTTTTTT.

This clone was found once. The J gene is TRBJ2-5, the V gene TRBV13; unclear D gene. The CDR3 consists of 15 residues. Trimming took 5 bases from V and 2 from J, leaving 15 bases between them. CDR1 and CDR2 (germline): PRHDT, FYEKMQ (reference sequence). This CDR3 is CASSPTGSQQETQYF. The CDR3 DNA is TGTGCCAGCAGCCCTACCGGGTCCCAACAAGAGACCCAGTACTTC.

V gene TRBV19 combines with J gene TRBJ1-1; the D gene is possibly TRBD1 (5 bases). There are 17 residues in the CDR3. Germline V gives CDR1 LNHDA, CDR2 SQIVND (reference sequence). The germline V and J ends were trimmed by 5 bases and 5 bases, with 24 bases remaining between them. The CDR3 DNA reads TGTGCCAGTAGTGTCCTCCCAGGGTTGGATGTGTGGACTGAAGCTTTCTTT. It translates to CASSVLPGLDVWTEAFF. Drawing the rest from reference TRBV19 and TRBJ1-1, the complete variable domain is DGGITQSPKYLFRKEGQNVTLSCEQNLNHDAMYWYRQDPGQGLRLIYYSQIVNDFQKGDIAEGYSVSREKKESFPLTVTSAQKNPTAFYLCASSVLPGLDVWTEAFFGQGTRLTVV.

CDR3 protein: CATSRDLIASTEAFF. As DNA, the CDR3 is TGTGCCACCAGCAGAGATCTCATAGCATCCACTGAAGCTTTCTTT. This sequence joins TRBV15 and TRBJ1-1; D ambiguous. The CDR3 is 15 amino acids. Germline CDR1 and CDR2: LNHNV and YYDKDF (reference sequence). V shed 0 bases and J shed 4 bases, with 12 bases lying between them.

The V call is TRBV19, the J call TRBJ2-2; 8 bases are a match to TRBD2. The germline V gene encodes CDR1 LNHDA and CDR2 SQIVND (reference sequence). The CDR3 loop spans 14 amino acids. V dropped 7 bases and J dropped 4; count of bases not matched to a gene: 5. The CDR3, as DNA: TGTGCCAGTAATCTTGCGGGGGGCACCGGGGAGCTGTTTTTT. It is translated as CASNLAGGTGELFF. Combining the CDR3 with reference TRBV19 and TRBJ2-2 gives the whole variable domain DGGITQSPKYLFRKEGQNVTLSCEQNLNHDAMYWYRQDPGQGLRLIYYSQIVNDFQKGDIAEGYSVSREKKESFPLTVTSAQKNPTAFYLCASNLAGGTGELFFGEGSRLTVL.